The source of this T cell receptor beta chain is a study of follicular helper T cells after annual influenza vaccination (dated by TCRdb to about 2017). Study-wide context: After each seasonal influenza vaccination, blood was collected on days 0, 7 and 28. To study recall of cTfh clones, some subjects were followed through successive annual vaccinations in the 2013-2014, 2014-2015 and 2015-2016 seasons. One week after vaccination, a second recruited cohort of eleven to twelve subjects (Table S1) displayed a similar ICOS+CD38+ cTfh response. Six subjects had multi-year samples: four covered two vaccination seasons and two covered three seasons. The 2013-2014 samples were cryopreserved, while the 2015 samples were processed right after collection.

The library was made by the immunoSEQ multiplex PCR assay. Adaptive Biotechnologies carried out TCRB amplification, library preparation, sequencing and preliminary bioinformatics at Survey level resolution. For TCRB sequencing, genomic DNA from the sorted cTfh populations was amplified by multiplex PCR. Processing in the source paper ran as follows. In R, clonality was calculated as 1 minus the normalized Shannon entropy, and the Gini index was computed using the R package ineq. Overlap score was the summed counts of shared sequences divided by total counts of all sequences in both compared samples. Fisher's exact test, with an assumed theoretical repertoire of 10^7 TCRB sequences, was used to assess the significance of shared clonotypes. TCRdb retrieved this table from immuneACCESS and kept in-frame rearrangements only. Not all clones are present; in checked studies, unresolved V genes account for under half, and no reason is known for the remainder. V and J calls and clone size follow that table, whereas D and trimming were derived from the DNA. The sample yields about 15,000 clones; less than 85% were counted once. Together, the top ten hold approximately 1.3% of the sample.

The CDR3, cysteine through phenylalanine, is 15 amino acids long. Here the CDR3 DNA is all that survives: 45 bases in frame from base 1. V and J are truncated by 7 bases and 3 bases respectively, leaving an intervening sequence of 16 bases. From a lookup of the germline V gene, CDR1 and CDR2 are MDHEN and SYDVKM. Study-level results and caveats: Only about 9.5-23% of analyzed cells yielded productive TCRB sequences, so sampling of rare clonotypes was not possible. ICOS+CD38+ cTfh clonality correlated with the frequency of that population, and its change correlated with the change in circulating plasmablast frequency. Day 7 ICOS+CD38+ clones were most often found later in ICOS-CD38- cTfh, suggesting that subset may serve as a memory reservoir. Successive annual vaccinations recalled a recurrent oligoclonal ICOS+CD38+ cTfh response that contained tetramer and AIM influenza-specific clonotypes.

Worth noting for this clone: No antigen is known for it. No base qualities exist here, and no much larger clone lies one base off it.

This sample's time point label indicates: 2014-2015 season, 7 days after vaccination. Adults received seasonal inactivated influenza vaccine (Fluvarix), and TCRB sequencing tracked sorted blood CD4 subsets before and after vaccination. To be eligible, subjects had to be community-dwelling and could not have received an influenza vaccine during the previous 6 months. Exclusions included influenza vaccine contraindications, substance abuse, HIV/AIDS, active malignancy, immunomodulatory medication and active illness such as respiratory infection. At each time point, about 35 to 110 mL of blood was collected. Non-naive CD4+CXCR5+PD-1+ cells were defined as circulating Tfh and were sorted into ICOS+CD38+ and ICOS-CD38- fractions. PBMC were isolated using Ficoll-Paque PLUS or SepMate separation. Cell subsets were sorted from PBMC on a BD FACS Aria before DNA extraction.

The rearranged chain carries TRBV28 and TRBJ1-3; a tentative D call is TRBD1 (6 bases match). The sequencing here drew on CXCR5+ CD38- circulating T follicular helper cells from blood, taken 7 days after influenza vaccination. The cell subset or site label, as the study defines it: circulating Tfh, non-naive CD4+CXCR5+PD-1+ (ICOS+CD38+ or ICOS-CD38-). This sequence was found in an adult who received the influenza vaccine. The DNA sequence is given as TGTGCCAGCAATCCCCTGGGCAGGGGTGGAAACACCATATATTTT. This codes for CASNPLGRGGNTIYF.